Below, one T cell receptor (beta chain) is given with its context. This entry comes from a study of blood T cell repertoires in COVID-19. The overall study: Samples of COVID-19 (acute and convalescent) were obtained from the United States, Italy and Spain. The analysed material was cDNA or gDNA that came from T cells, B-cell-depleted T cells, or PBMCs.

Per the authors' pipeline: Amplification of reference gene primers was used by the study to estimate nucleated cell counts. Assay used: immunoSEQ multiplex PCR; TCRdb lists only in-frame clones, some missing. V, J and clone size reflect that table, while D and trimming were determined from the DNA. The repertoire holds about 140,000 clones, with roughly 85% as singletons. Losses at the gene ends were 2 bases for V and 5 bases for J; bases not matched to a gene: 13. This CDR3 has 18 residues. Germline V gene data show CDR1 as LGHDT and CDR2 as YNNKEL (reference sequence). Material for sequencing was peripheral blood. This TCR was sampled from a man aged 55 to 70 with acute or convalescent COVID-19. The chain joins TRBV3-1 (or the pseudogene TRBV3-2) to TRBJ2-7, with 12 bases that match TRBD2. CDR3 DNA sequence: TGTGCCAGCAGCCAACCCCCCTCACTAGCGGGAGGAGGGAACGAGCAGTACTTC. It is translated as CASSQPPSLAGGGNEQYF.